This TCR beta chain was captured by sequencing in a study of T cell repertoires in cytomegalovirus infection. As for the study in general: CMV infection and matching HLA type were both indicated by public TCR beta signatures. Study-wide results and caveats: Dominating the ex vivo response were TCR beta clonotypes that were CMV-specific and HLA-C-restricted. The study identified carriers of CMV plus the relevant HLA from cumulative public TCR beta family frequency.

Trimming removed 3 bases from V and 0 bases from J; junction bases left unmatched: 7. Germline CDR1 reads ENHRY; CDR2 reads SYGVKD. The CDR3 is 17 amino acids. TCRdb analysed the reads with MiXCR anew, one entry per CDR3 protein. This sample yields around 530,000 distinct CDR3 sequences, of which 26% are seen a single time; about 13% belongs to the top ten. This clonotype was counted only a few times. The antigen remains unidentified. Sequences were obtained from PBMCs. The chain has TRBV10-3 and TRBJ1-5, with 8 bases aligning to TRBD1. The sequence came from a human donor in good health (CMV status not recorded). Some clones in this sample may be carry-over from other donors' samples. Here the CDR3 reads CAISETGGLNSNQPQHF. The CDR3 DNA reads as TGTGCCATCAGTGAAACAGGGGGACTAAATAGCAATCAGCCCCAGCATTTT.